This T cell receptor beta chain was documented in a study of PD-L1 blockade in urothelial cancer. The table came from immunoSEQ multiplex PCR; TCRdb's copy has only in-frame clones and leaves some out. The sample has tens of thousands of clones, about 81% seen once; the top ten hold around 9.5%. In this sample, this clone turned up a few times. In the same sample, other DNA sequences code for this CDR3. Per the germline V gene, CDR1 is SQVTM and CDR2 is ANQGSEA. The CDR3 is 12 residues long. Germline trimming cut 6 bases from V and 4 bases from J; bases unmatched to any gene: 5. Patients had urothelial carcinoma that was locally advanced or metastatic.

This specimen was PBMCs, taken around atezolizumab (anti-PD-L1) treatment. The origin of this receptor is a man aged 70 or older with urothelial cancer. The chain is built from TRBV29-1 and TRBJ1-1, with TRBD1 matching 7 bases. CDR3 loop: CSVNRGGTEAFF. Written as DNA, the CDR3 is TGCAGCGTGAACAGGGGCGGCACTGAAGCTTTCTTT. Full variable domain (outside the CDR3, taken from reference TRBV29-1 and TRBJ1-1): SAVISQKPSRDICQRGTSLTIQCQVDSQVTMMFWYRQQPGQSLTLIATANQGSEATYESGFVIDKFPISRPNLTFSTLTVSNMSPEDSSIYLCSVNRGGTEAFFGQGTRLTVV.